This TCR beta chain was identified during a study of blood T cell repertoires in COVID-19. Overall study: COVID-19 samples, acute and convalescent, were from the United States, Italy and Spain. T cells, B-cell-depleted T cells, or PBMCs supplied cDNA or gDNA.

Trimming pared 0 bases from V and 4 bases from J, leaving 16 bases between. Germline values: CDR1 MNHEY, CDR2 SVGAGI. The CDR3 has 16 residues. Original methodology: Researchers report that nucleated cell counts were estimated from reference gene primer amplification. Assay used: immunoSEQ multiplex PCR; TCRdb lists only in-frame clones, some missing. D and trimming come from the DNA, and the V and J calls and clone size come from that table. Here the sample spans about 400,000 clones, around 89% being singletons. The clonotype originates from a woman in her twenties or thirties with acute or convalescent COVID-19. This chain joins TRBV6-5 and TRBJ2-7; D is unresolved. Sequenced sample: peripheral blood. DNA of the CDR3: TGTGCCAGCAGTTACTCGACAATGCTACCGAAATACGAGCAGTACTTC. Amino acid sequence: CASSYSTMLPKYEQYF.